These 6 T cell receptor beta chains were all obtained from the same sample, sequenced in a study of T cell responses to AZD1222 COVID-19 vaccine. Clones were read by immunoSEQ multiplex PCR, and TCRdb kept only the in-frame ones, dropping some. The repertoire holds about 84,000 clones, with about 85% as singletons. This specimen was peripheral blood, taken on day 0 of AZD1222 vaccination. These receptors all come from an adult in good health.

This clone was recorded once. This rearrangement joins TRBV13 to TRBJ2-3, with 8 positions matching TRBD2. Germline trimming cut 0 bases from V and 0 bases from J; bases unmatched to any gene: 26. The V gene's germline CDR1 is PRHDT and CDR2 FYEKMQ (reference sequence). The CDR3 runs 24 residues. CDR3 bases: TGTGCCAGCAGCTTAGGCATGGATTCTTTCACTAGCGGAAAACCTGTGGGGAGCACAGATACGCAGTATTTT. It yields the protein CASSLGMDSFTSGKPVGSTDTQYF.

This clone came up once. This rearrangement joins TRBV7-3 to TRBJ2-1; 9 bases fit TRBD2. The germline gives CDR1 SGHTA, CDR2 FQGTGA. The CDR3 totals 15 residues. After removal of 5 bases from V and 9 bases from J, the junction contained 11 bases not matched to a gene. CDR3 residues: CASSTNAGGIGEQFF. Here the CDR3 DNA reads TGTGCCAGCAGCACAAACGCGGGAGGGATAGGTGAGCAGTTCTTC.

This chain connects TRBV14 to TRBJ2-5, with a weak D call TRBD1 (6 bases). In germline, CDR1 is SGHDN, CDR2 FVKESK. The V end was cut by 1 base, the J end by 7 bases, with 13 bases between. There are 14 residues in the CDR3. CDR3 residues: CASSQGGVQGTQYF. CDR3 DNA sequence: TGTGCCAGCAGCCAAGGAGGCGTACAGGGGACCCAGTACTTC.

The chain employs TRBV6-5 and TRBJ1-2; 7 bases are a match to TRBD1. The V segment lost 9 bases and the J segment 6 bases; nucleotides outside the gene matches: 7. CDR1 MNHEY and CDR2 SVGAGI come from the germline V gene. The CDR3 runs to 12 residues. CDR3 coding DNA: TGTGCCAGTACTGACAGGGTAAATGGCTACACCTTC. Residues: CASTDRVNGYTF.

The J gene is TRBJ2-3, the V gene TRBV5-5, with D perhaps TRBD1 (6 bases). There are 15 residues in the CDR3. The germline V and J ends were trimmed by 2 bases and 4 bases, with 14 bases remaining between them. Per the germline V gene, CDR1 is SGHKS and CDR2 is YYEKEE (reference sequence). The CDR3 spells CASSLRDITADTQYF. In DNA form, the CDR3 reads TGTGCCAGCAGCTTAAGGGACATAACCGCAGATACGCAGTATTTT.

The chain is built from TRBV18 and TRBJ1-6; no definite D call. Germline lookup yields CDR1 KGHSH and CDR2 LQKENI. There are 12 residues in the CDR3. V was pared by 3 bases and J by 3 bases, with 0 bases between. CDR3 DNA sequence: TGTGCCAGCTCACCCTATAATTCACCCCTCCACTTT. It yields the protein CASSPYNSPLHF.